The present T cell receptor (beta chain) was sequenced within a study of identical twins. Germline loops: CDR1 KGHSH, CDR2 LQKENI. The CDR3 is 16 amino acids. The junction had 5 bases not matched to a gene; V was cut back by 1 base and J by 2 bases. In this sample, this clonotype turned up once. No antigen is known for it. General observations from the study: Cord blood beta clonotypes that were abundant carried fewer insertions, and memory repertoires showed no such trend. Invariant populations such as MAIT and iNKT cells could partly muddle zero-insertion analyses. When twins shared out-of-frame alpha sequences, those sequences had excess low generation probability.

TCRdb fed the 5' RACE reads into MiXCR, producing one record per CDR3 protein. The top ten hold 2.1% of the sample, which has 310,000 or so distinct CDR3 sequences, about 8% seen once. These sequences were also reported in another study, on yellow fever vaccine responses in identical twins.

The sample taken for sequencing was memory (CD45RO+) T cells sorted from blood. The receptor's source is a woman younger than 30 in good health. The genes are TRBV18 and TRBJ2-1, with TRBD2 matching 7 bases. This chain's CDR3 is CASSPQSSGTYNEQFF. Here the CDR3 DNA reads TGTGCCAGCTCACCACAATCTAGCGGAACCTACAATGAGCAGTTCTTC.